This record covers a single TCR beta chain. Antigen: not known. It may be a read error: a sequence one base away is much more abundant. The data were taken from a study of T cells in Graves' hyperthyroidism and ophthalmopathy. Diagnoses were made from clinical symptoms, serum measures (thyroxine and TRAb), thyroid ultrasound and orbital computed tomography. Study-wide results and caveats: Most thyroid clonotypes expanded above 0.001 were also detected in blood. In simple terms, a model built on 13 V-J features told ophthalmopathy apart from stable hyperthyroidism.

It was RNA transcripts that yielded the amplified TCR beta CDR3 regions. Initially, a first-round RT-PCR of the TCR CDR3 employed the HTBI primer set. Using its own MiXCR run on the multiplex PCR reads, TCRdb lists one record per CDR3 protein. The sample shows 500,000 to 600,000 distinct CDR3 sequences, 46% of them seen only once. V lost 11 bases and J lost 5, with 18 bases in between. This CDR3 comprises 13 residues. The germline V gene has CDR1 MNHEY and CDR2 SMNVEV (reference sequence). The clonotype comes from an adult woman with Graves' disease, either hyperthyroidism or ophthalmopathy (not recorded which). This sequence joins TRBV27 and TRBJ1-2; D not certain. The specimen sequenced was peripheral blood or thyroid tissue (not recorded which). CDR3 sequence reads: CAGILPPRYGYTF. In DNA form, the CDR3 reads TGTGCCGGCATCTTACCGCCCCGTTATGGCTACACCTTC.